A selection of T cell receptor beta chains follows, all from one sample in a study of blood T cells in healthy people across ages. TCRdb processed the 5' RACE reads anew with MiXCR; each CDR3 protein has one entry. The data contain 550,000 to 650,000 distinct CDR3 sequences, about 26% of them singletons. The data were also submitted as part of a second study, on T cells of mothers and their children.

Sequencing input: blood. The source is a boy between 2 and 10 years old in good health. CDR3s include the opening cysteine and the closing phenylalanine or tryptophan. Fields, in order: V gene, D gene, J gene, clone size, CDR3 DNA, CDR3 protein. The D gene is left open where the match is weak. Clone size, where shown, is once, few, many, or a class for clones that have expanded.

v_gene: TRBV5-1; d_gene: NA; j_gene: TRBJ2-7; abundance: few; CDR3nt: TGCGCCAGCAGCTTGGACCAGGCAGGGGTCTCCGAGCAGTACTTC; CDR3aa: CASSLDQAGVSEQYF
v_gene: TRBV7-6; d_gene: NA; j_gene: TRBJ2-7; abundance: few; CDR3nt: TGTGCCAGCACCAAACTCCCGCGGGACCTTTTTCACTCCTACGAGCAGTACTTC; CDR3aa: CASTKLPRDLFHSYEQYF
v_gene: TRBV11-2; d_gene: TRBD2; j_gene: TRBJ2-1; abundance: few; CDR3nt: TGTGCCAGCAGCTCTTTAGCGGGGAGCAATGAGCAGTTCTTC; CDR3aa: CASSSLAGSNEQFF
v_gene: TRBV3-1; d_gene: NA; j_gene: TRBJ1-5; abundance: few; CDR3nt: TGTGCCAGCAGCCCGAGCGACAGCAATCAGCCCCAGCATTTT; CDR3aa: CASSPSDSNQPQHF
v_gene: TRBV15; d_gene: NA; j_gene: TRBJ1-4; abundance: NA; CDR3nt: TGTGCCACCAGCGGAACCCTCATCCCCCGGTACGCAACTAATGAAAAACTGTTTTTT; CDR3aa: CATSGTLIPRYATNEKLFF
v_gene: TRBV3-1; d_gene: NA; j_gene: TRBJ1-1; abundance: few; CDR3nt: TGTGCCAGCAGGGCCGAGGCAGGGCGGGGCACTGAAGCTTTCTTT; CDR3aa: CASRAEAGRGTEAFF
v_gene: TRBV29-1; d_gene: TRBD1; j_gene: TRBJ1-1; abundance: once; CDR3nt: TGCAGCTTTGGACAGGGAAGTACTGAAGCTTTCTTT; CDR3aa: CSFGQGSTEAFF
v_gene: TRBV10-3; d_gene: TRBD2; j_gene: TRBJ2-2; abundance: NA; CDR3nt: TGTGCCACCCTAGCGGAAATGAACACCGGGGAGCTGTTTTTT; CDR3aa: CATLAEMNTGELFF
v_gene: TRBV7-3; d_gene: NA; j_gene: TRBJ2-7; abundance: few; CDR3nt: TGTGCCAGCAGCTTCGGCGGGGACTCCTACGAGCAGTACTTC; CDR3aa: CASSFGGDSYEQYF
v_gene: TRBV7-6; d_gene: NA; j_gene: TRBJ2-1; abundance: NA; CDR3nt: TGTGCCAGCAGCTTAGCGGGCAGGATCTGGGATGAGCAGTTCTTC; CDR3aa: CASSLAGRIWDEQFF
v_gene: TRBV27; d_gene: NA; j_gene: TRBJ2-5; abundance: NA; CDR3nt: TGTGCCAGCAGTTTATGGTTAGGGGAAGAGACCCAGTACTTC; CDR3aa: CASSLWLGEETQYF
v_gene: TRBV9; d_gene: NA; j_gene: TRBJ2-5; abundance: few; CDR3nt: TGTGCCAGCAGCGTTGGGGACGGAGGGGAGACCCAGTACTTC; CDR3aa: CASSVGDGGETQYF
v_gene: TRBV4-1; d_gene: NA; j_gene: TRBJ1-6; abundance: few; CDR3nt: TGCGCCAGCAGCCAAGTTGGGGCCGGTGGTTCACCCCTCCACTTT; CDR3aa: CASSQVGAGGSPLHF
v_gene: TRBV25-1; d_gene: NA; j_gene: TRBJ2-7; abundance: once; CDR3nt: TGTGCCAGCAGTGAATCAGGCGCGAGAGAGCGCATGACCTACGAGCAGTACTTC; CDR3aa: CASSESGARERMTYEQYF
v_gene: TRBV28; d_gene: NA; j_gene: TRBJ2-5; abundance: NA; CDR3nt: TGTGCCAGTACAGGGTCCCAAGAGACCCAGTACTTC; CDR3aa: CASTGSQETQYF
v_gene: TRBV7-3; d_gene: TRBD2; j_gene: TRBJ2-2; abundance: NA; CDR3nt: TGTGCCAGCAGCCCGCGGGGGGGCTTTCTTGCTGGGGAGCTGTTTTTT; CDR3aa: CASSPRGGFLAGELFF
v_gene: TRBV7-3; d_gene: TRBD1; j_gene: TRBJ2-7; abundance: NA; CDR3nt: TGTGCCAGCAGCTTAATAGGGACAGGGGCCACCTACAATGAGCAGTACTTC; CDR3aa: CASSLIGTGATYNEQYF
v_gene: TRBV28; d_gene: NA; j_gene: TRBJ1-2; abundance: few; CDR3nt: TGTGCCAGCAGTTTACGATGGACAGTCCCTAGAGGGTATGGCTACACCTTC; CDR3aa: CASSLRWTVPRGYGYTF
v_gene: TRBV7-9; d_gene: NA; j_gene: TRBJ2-7; abundance: few; CDR3nt: TGTGCCAGCAGCTTACCTCCCCAAGGGGCGCACGAGCAGTACTTC; CDR3aa: CASSLPPQGAHEQYF
v_gene: TRBV5-5; d_gene: NA; j_gene: TRBJ1-4; abundance: few; CDR3nt: TGTGCCAGCAGCCCCGACCCGGGGGCGATTAATGAAAAACTGTTTTTT; CDR3aa: CASSPDPGAINEKLFF
v_gene: TRBV12-3/TRBV12-4; d_gene: TRBD1; j_gene: TRBJ1-2; abundance: NA; CDR3nt: TGTGCCAGCAGTCCCGGGACAGGGGAGGAAGGCTACACCTTC; CDR3aa: CASSPGTGEEGYTF
v_gene: TRBV6-5; d_gene: NA; j_gene: TRBJ1-2; abundance: NA; CDR3nt: TGTGCCAGCAGCCCCCACGGGGCCGGCTACACCTTC; CDR3aa: CASSPHGAGYTF
v_gene: TRBV4-1; d_gene: NA; j_gene: TRBJ1-1; abundance: NA; CDR3nt: TGCGCCAGCAGCCAAGATACAGGTCAGGGCACTGAAGCTTTCTTT; CDR3aa: CASSQDTGQGTEAFF
v_gene: TRBV5-1; d_gene: NA; j_gene: TRBJ2-3; abundance: NA; CDR3nt: TGCGCCAGCAGCTTGGACCCCTTGGCAGATACGCAGTATTTT; CDR3aa: CASSLDPLADTQYF
v_gene: TRBV10-3; d_gene: TRBD1; j_gene: TRBJ1-4; abundance: few; CDR3nt: TGTGCCATCAGGGAGGGGCGGGACAGGGAAGAAAAACTGTTTTTT; CDR3aa: CAIREGRDREEKLFF
v_gene: TRBV24-1; d_gene: TRBD2; j_gene: TRBJ2-7; abundance: few; CDR3nt: TGTGCCACCAGTGATTTGCGGCTTCGTCTATCAGGGAGGGGCGCTCCCTACGAGCAGTACTTC; CDR3aa: CATSDLRLRLSGRGAPYEQYF
v_gene: TRBV6-5; d_gene: NA; j_gene: TRBJ1-2; abundance: NA; CDR3nt: TGTGCCAGCAGTTACTCCTTTGATGTAGCCCAAGTGCTCAACTATGGCTACACCTTC; CDR3aa: CASSYSFDVAQVLNYGYTF